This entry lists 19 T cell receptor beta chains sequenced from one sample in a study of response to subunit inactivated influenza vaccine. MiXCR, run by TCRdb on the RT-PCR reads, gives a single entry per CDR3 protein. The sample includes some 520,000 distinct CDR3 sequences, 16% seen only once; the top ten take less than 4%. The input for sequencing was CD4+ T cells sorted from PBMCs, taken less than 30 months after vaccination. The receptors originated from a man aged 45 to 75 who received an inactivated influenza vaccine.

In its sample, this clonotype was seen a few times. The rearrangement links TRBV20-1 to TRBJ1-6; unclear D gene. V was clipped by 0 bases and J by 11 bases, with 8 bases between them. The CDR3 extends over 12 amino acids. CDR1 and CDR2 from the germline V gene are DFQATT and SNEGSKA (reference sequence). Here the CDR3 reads CSARDPSPPLHF. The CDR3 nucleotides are TGCAGTGCTAGAGATCCGAGTCCACCCCTCCACTTT.

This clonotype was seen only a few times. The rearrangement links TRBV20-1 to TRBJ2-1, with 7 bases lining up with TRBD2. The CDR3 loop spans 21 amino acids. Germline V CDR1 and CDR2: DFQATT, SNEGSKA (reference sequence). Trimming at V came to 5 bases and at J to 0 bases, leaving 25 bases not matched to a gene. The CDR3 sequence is CSALVPTSPGLWASSYNEQFF. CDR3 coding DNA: TGCAGTGCTCTAGTCCCCACCTCTCCGGGACTATGGGCTAGCTCCTACAATGAGCAGTTCTTC.

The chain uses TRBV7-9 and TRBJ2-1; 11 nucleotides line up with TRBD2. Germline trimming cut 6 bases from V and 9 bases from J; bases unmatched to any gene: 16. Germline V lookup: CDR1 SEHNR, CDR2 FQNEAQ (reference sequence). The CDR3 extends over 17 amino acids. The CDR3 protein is CASSRTSGPSHTIEQFF. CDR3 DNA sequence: TGTGCCAGCAGTAGGACTAGCGGGCCCTCCCACACAATTGAGCAGTTCTTC.

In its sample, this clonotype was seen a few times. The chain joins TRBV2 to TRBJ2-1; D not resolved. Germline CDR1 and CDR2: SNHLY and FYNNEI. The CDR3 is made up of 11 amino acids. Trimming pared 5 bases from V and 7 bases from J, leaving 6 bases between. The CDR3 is CASSWNNEQFF. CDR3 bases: TGTGCCAGCAGTTGGAATAATGAGCAGTTCTTC.

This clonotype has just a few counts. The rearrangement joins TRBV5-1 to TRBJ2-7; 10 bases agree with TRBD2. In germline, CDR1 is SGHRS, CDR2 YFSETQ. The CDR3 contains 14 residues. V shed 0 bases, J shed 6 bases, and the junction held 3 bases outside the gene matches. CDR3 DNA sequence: TGCGCCAGCAGCTTGGCTAGCGGGAGAGGCGAGCAGTACTTC. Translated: CASSLASGRGEQYF.

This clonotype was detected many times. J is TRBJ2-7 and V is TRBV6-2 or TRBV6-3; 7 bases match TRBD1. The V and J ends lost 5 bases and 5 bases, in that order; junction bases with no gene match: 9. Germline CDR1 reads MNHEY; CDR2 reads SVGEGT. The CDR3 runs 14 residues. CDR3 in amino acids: CASSNRQGRDEQYF. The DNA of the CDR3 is TGTGCCAGCAGTAACCGACAGGGACGGGACGAGCAGTACTTC.

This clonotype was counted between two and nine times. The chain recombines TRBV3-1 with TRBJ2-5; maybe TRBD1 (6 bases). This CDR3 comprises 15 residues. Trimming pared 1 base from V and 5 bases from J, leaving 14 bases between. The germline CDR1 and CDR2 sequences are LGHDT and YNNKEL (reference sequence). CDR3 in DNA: TGTGCCAGCAGCCAAGGCCAACAGGGATTGGAGACCCAGTACTTC. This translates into CASSQGQQGLETQYF.

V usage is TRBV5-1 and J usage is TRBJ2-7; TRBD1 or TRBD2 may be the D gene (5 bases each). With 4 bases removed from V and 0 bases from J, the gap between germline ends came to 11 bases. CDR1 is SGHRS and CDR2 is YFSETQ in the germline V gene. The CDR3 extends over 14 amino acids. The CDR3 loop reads CASSRDPFSYEQYF. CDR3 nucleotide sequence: TGCGCCAGCAGCCGGGACCCTTTCTCCTACGAGCAGTACTTC.

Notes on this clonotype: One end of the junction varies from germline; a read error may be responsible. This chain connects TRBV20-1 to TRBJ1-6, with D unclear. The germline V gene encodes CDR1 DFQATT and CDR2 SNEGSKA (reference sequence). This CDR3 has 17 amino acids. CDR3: CSARELHEGSYSSPLHF. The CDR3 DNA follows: TGCAGTGCTAGAGAGCTCCACGAGGGTTCCTATAGTTCACCCCTCCACTTT.

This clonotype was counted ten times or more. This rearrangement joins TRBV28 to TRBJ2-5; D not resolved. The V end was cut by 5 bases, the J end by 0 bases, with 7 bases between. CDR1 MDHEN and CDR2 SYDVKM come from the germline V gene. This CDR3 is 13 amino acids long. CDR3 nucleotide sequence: TGTGCCAGCAGTCGCAATTACCAAGAGACCCAGTACTTC. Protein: CASSRNYQETQYF.

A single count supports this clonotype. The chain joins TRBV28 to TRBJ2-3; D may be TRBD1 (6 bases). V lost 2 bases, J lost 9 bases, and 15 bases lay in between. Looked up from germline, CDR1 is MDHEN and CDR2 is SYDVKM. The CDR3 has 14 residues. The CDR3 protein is CASSLRYRVLTQYF. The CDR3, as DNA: TGTGCCAGCAGTTTAAGGTACAGGGTACTAACGCAGTATTTT.

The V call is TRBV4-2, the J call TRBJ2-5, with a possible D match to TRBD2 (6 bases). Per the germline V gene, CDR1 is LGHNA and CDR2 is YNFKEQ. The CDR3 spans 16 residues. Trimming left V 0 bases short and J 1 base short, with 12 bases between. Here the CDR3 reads CASSQDRAGSQETQYF. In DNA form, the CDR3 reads TGTGCCAGCAGCCAAGATCGTGCGGGGTCCCAAGAGACCCAGTACTTC.

The CDR3 coding sequence is TGTGCCAGCAGCCTACGGGACAGGGTTGAAAAACTGTTTTTT. It translates to CASSLRDRVEKLFF. This chain uses TRBV7-8 with TRBJ1-4, with TRBD1 matching over 9 bases. The V gene's germline CDR1 is SGHVS and CDR2 FQNEAQ. V shed 5 bases, J shed 7 bases, and the junction held 5 bases outside the gene matches. This CDR3 is built from 14 residues.

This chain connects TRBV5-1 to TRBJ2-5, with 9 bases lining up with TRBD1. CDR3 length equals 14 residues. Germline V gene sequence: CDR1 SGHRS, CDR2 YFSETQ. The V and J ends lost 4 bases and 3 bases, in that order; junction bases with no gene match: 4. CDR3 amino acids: CASSGGQGKETQYF. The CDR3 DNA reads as TGCGCCAGCAGCGGGGGACAGGGTAAAGAGACCCAGTACTTC.

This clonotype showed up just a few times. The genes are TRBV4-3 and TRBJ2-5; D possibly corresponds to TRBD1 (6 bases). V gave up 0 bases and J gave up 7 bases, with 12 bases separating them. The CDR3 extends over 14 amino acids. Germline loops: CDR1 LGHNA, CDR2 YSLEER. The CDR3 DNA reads TGCGCCAGCAGCCAAGAACAGGGTGGGGGGACCCAGTACTTC. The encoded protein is CASSQEQGGGTQYF.

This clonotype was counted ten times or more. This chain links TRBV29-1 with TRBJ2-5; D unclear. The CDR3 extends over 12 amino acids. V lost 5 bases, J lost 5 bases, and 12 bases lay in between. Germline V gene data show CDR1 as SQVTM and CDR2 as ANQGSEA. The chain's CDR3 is CSVKARWETQYF. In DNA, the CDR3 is TGCAGCGTTAAGGCTCGTTGGGAGACCCAGTACTTC.

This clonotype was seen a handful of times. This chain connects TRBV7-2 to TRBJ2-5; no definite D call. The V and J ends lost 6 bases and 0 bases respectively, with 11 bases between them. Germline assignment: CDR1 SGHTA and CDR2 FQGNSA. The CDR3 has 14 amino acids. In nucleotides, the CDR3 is TGTGCCAGCAGGGCTCAGAGGTACCAAGAGACCCAGTACTTC. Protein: CASRAQRYQETQYF.

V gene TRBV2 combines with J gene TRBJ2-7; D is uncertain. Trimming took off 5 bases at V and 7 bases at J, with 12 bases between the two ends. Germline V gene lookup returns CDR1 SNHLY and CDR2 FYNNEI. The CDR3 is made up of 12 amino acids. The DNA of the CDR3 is TGTGCCAGCAGTTATAACAGAGAAGAGCAGTACTTC. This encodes CASSYNREEQYF.

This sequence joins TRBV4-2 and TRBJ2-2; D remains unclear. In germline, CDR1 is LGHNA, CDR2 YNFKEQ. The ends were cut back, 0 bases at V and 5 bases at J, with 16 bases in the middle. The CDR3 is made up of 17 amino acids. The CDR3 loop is CASSQDHSAIPTGELFF. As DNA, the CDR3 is TGTGCCAGCAGCCAAGACCACAGTGCAATTCCGACCGGGGAGCTGTTTTTT.